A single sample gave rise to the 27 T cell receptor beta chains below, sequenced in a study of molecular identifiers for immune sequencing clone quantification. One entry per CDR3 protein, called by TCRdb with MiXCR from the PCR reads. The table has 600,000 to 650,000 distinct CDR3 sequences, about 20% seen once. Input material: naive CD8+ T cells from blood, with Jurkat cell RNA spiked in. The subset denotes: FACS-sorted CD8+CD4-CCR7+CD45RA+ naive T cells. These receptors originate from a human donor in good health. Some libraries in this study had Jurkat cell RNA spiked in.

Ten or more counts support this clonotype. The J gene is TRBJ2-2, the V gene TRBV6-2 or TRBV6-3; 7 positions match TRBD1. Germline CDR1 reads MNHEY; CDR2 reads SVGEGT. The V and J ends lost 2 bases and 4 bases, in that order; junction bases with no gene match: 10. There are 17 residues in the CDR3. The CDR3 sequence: CASSYVETGWFTGELFF. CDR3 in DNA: TGTGCCAGCAGTTACGTGGAGACAGGGTGGTTCACCGGGGAGCTGTTTTTT.

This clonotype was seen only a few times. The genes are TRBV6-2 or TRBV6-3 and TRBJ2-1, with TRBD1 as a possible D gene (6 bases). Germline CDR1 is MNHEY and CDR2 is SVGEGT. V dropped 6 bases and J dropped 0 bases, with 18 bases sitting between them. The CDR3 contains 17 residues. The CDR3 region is CASRTFVQGSSYNEQFF. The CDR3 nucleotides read TGTGCCAGCAGAACCTTCGTACAGGGTAGCTCCTACAATGAGCAGTTCTTC.

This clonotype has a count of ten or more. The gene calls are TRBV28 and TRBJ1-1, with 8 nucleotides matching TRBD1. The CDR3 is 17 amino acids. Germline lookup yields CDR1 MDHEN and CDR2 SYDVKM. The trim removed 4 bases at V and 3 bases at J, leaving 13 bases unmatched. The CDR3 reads CASSSDRVPSAYTEAFF. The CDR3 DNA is TGTGCCAGCAGTTCGGACAGGGTTCCATCCGCCTACACTGAAGCTTTCTTT. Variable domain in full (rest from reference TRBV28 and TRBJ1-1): DVKVTQSSRYLVKRTGEKVFLECVQDMDHENMFWYRQDPGLGLRLIYFSYDVKMKEKGDIPEGYSVSREKKERFSLILESASTNQTSMYLCASSSDRVPSAYTEAFFGQGTRLTVV.

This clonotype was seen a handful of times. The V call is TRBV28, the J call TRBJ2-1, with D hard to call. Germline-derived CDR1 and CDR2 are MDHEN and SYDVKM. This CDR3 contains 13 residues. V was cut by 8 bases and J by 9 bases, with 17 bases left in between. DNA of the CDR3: TGTGCCAGCGCTCGAAGCGCCTGGGTTGAGCAGTTCTTC. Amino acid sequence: CASARSAWVEQFF.

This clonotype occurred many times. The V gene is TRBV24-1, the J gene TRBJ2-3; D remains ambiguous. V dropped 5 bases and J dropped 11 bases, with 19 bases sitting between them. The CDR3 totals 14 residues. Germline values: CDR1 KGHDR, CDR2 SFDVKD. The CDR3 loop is CATSAITLTDGQYF. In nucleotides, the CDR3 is TGTGCCACCAGTGCCATCACTCTTACGGACGGGCAGTATTTT.

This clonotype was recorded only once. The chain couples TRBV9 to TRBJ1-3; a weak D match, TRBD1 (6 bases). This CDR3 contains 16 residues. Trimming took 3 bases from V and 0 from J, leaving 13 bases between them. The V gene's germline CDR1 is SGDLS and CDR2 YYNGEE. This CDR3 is CASSALTGSSGNTIYF. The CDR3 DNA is TGTGCCAGCAGCGCACTAACAGGGAGCTCTGGAAACACCATATATTTT.

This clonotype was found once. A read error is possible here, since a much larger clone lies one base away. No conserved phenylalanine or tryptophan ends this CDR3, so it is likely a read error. CDR3 sequence (DNA): TGTGCCAGCTCTGGCGATTCACCCCTCCACCTT. Its protein is CASSGDSPLHL. V gene TRBV18 combines with J gene TRBJ1-6; D is unclear. Trimming took off 6 bases at V and 8 bases at J, with 5 bases between the two ends. Germline assignment: CDR1 KGHSH and CDR2 LQKENI. The CDR3 covers 11 residues.

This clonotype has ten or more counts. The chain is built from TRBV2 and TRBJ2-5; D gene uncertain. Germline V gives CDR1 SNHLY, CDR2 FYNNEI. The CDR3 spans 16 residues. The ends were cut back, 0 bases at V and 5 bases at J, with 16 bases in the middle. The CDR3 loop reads CASSEAVSPRWETQYF. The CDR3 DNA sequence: TGTGCCAGCAGTGAAGCTGTCTCCCCCCGTTGGGAGACCCAGTACTTC.

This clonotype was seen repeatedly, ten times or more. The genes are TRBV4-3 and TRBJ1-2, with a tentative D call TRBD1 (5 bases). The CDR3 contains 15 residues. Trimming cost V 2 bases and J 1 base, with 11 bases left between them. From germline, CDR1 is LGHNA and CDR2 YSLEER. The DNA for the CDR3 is TGCGCCAGCAGCCAATGGGGCGGCCTTAACTATGGCTACACCTTC. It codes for CASSQWGGLNYGYTF.

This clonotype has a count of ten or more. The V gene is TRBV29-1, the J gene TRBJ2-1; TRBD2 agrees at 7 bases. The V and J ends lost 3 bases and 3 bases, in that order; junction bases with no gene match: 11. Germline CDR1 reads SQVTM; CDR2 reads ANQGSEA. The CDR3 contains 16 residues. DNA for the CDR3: TGCAGCGTTGAGGGGCGGTCGGGGGGAATCTACAATGAGCAGTTCTTC. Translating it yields CSVEGRSGGIYNEQFF.

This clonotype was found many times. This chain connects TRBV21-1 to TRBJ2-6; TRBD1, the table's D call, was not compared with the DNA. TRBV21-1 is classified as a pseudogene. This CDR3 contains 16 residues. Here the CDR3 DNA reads TGTGCCAGCAGCAAAAGGGGACAGGCCTCTTGGAACGTCCTGACTTTC. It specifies CASSKRGQASWNVLTF.

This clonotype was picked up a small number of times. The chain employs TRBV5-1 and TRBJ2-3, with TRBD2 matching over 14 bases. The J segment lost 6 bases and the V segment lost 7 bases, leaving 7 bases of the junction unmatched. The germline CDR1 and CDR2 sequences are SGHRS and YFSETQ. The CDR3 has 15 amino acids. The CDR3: CASRKTSGGADTQYF. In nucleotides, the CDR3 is TGCGCCAGCCGTAAGACTAGCGGGGGGGCGGATACGCAGTATTTT.

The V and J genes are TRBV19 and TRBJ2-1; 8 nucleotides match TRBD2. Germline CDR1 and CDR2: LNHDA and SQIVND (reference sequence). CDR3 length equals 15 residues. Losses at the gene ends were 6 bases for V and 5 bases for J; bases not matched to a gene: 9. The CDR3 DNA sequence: TGTGCCAGTAGGGCCGGGACTAGAGGGAACAATGAGCAGTTCTTC. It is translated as CASRAGTRGNNEQFF. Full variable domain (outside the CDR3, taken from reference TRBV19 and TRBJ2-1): DGGITQSPKYLFRKEGQNVTLSCEQNLNHDAMYWYRQDPGQGLRLIYYSQIVNDFQKGDIAEGYSVSREKKESFPLTVTSAQKNPTAFYLCASRAGTRGNNEQFFGPGTRLTVL.

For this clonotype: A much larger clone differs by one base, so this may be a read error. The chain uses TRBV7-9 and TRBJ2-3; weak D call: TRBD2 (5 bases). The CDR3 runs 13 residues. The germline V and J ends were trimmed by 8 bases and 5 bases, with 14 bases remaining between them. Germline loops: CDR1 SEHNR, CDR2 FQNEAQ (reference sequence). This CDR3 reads CASGPGYKDTQYF. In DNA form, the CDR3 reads TGTGCCAGCGGCCCGGGGTATAAAGATACGCAGTATTTT.

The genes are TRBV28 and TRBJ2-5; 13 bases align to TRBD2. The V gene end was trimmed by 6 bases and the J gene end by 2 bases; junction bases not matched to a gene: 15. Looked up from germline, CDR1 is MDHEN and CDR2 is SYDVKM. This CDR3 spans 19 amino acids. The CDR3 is CASSPYPRTSGSPQETQYF. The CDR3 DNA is TGTGCCAGCAGCCCTTACCCCCGGACTAGCGGGAGCCCACAAGAGACCCAGTACTTC.

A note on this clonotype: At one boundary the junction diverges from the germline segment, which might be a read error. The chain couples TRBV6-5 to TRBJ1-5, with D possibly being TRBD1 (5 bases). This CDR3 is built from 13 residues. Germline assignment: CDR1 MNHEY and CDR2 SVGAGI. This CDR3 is CACSVTVYWPQHF. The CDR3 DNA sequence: TGTGCCTGCAGTGTGACAGTCTACTGGCCCCAGCACTTT.

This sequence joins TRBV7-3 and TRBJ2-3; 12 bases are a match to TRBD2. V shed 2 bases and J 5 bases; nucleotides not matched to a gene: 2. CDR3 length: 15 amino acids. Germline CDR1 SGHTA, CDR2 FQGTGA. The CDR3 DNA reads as TGTGCCAGCAGCTTAGAGGGACTAGCGGGAGATACGCAGTATTTT. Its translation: CASSLEGLAGDTQYF.

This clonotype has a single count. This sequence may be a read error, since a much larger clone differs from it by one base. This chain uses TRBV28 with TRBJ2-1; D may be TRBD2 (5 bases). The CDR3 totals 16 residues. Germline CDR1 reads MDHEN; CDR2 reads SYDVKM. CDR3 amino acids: CASSFSRGSSYSEQFF. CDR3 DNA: TGTGCCAGCAGTTTTAGTCGGGGTAGCTCCTACAGTGAGCAGTTCTTC.

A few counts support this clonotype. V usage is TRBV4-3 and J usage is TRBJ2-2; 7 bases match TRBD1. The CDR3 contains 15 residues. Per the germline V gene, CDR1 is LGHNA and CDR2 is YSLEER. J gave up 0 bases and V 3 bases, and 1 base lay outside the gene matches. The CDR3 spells CASSHGQANTGELFF. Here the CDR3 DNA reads TGCGCCAGCAGCCATGGACAGGCGAACACCGGGGAGCTGTTTTTT.

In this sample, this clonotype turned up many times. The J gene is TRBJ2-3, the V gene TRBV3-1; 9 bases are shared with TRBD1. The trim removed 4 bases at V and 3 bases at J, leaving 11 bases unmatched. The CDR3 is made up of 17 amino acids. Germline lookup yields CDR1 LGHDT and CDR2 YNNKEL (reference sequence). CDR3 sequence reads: CASSRYRGQGFTDTQYF. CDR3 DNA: TGTGCCAGCAGCCGCTACAGGGGGCAGGGGTTTACAGATACGCAGTATTTT.

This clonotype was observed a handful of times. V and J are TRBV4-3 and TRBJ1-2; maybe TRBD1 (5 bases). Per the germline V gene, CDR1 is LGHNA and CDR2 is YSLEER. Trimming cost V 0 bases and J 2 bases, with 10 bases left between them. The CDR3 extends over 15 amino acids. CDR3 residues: CASSQEAGQNYGYTF. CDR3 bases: TGCGCCAGCAGCCAAGAGGCAGGGCAGAACTATGGCTACACCTTC.

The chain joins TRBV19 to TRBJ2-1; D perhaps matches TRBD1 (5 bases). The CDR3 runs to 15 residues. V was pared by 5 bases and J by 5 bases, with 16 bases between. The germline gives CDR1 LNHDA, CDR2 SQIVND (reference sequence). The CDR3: CASSPTALGHNEQFF. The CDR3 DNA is TGTGCCAGTAGTCCGACAGCCCTGGGTCACAATGAGCAGTTCTTC.

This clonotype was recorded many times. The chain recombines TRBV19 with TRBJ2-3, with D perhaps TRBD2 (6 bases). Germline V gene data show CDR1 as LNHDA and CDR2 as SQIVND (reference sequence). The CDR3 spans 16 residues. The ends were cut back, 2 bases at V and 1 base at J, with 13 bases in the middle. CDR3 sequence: CASSILSGGGTDTQYF. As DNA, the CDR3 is TGTGCCAGTAGTATACTTTCCGGCGGGGGCACAGATACGCAGTATTTT.

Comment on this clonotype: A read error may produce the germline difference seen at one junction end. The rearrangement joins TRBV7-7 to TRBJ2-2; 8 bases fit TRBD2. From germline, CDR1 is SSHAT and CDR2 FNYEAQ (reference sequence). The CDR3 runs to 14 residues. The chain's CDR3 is CASSPGLDSGELFF. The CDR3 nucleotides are TGTGCTAGCAGTCCGGGACTAGACTCCGGGGAGCTGTTTTTT.

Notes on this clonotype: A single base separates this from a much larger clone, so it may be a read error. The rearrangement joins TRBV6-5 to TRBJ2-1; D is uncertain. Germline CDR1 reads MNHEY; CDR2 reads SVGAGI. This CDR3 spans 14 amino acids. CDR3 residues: CASKIQSSYNEQVF. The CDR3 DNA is TGTGCCAGCAAAATCCAGAGCTCCTACAATGAGCAGGTCTTC.

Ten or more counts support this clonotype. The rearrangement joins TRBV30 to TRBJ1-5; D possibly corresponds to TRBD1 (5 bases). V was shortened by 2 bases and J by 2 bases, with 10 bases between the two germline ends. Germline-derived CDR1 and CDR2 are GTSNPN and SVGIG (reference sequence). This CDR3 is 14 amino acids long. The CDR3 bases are TGTGCCTGGAGTAGAGGGGTAGGCAATCAGCCCCAGCATTTT. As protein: CAWSRGVGNQPQHF.

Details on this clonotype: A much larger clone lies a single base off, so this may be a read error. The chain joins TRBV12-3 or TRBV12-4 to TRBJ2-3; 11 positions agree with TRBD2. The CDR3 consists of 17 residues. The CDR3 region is CVSSLSGLAGGLDTQYF. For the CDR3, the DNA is TGTGTCAGCAGTTTATCGGGATTAGCGGGGGGGCTTGATACGCAGTATTTT.